The 10 T cell receptor beta chains in this list originate from one sample, sequenced in a study of T cells after yellow fever vaccination. A single record per CDR3 protein comes from TCRdb applying MiXCR to the 5' RACE reads. The sample consists of fewer than 650,000 distinct CDR3 sequences, 20% to 25% of them appearing once. This specimen consisted of PBMCs, obtained approximately 20 days after the first yellow fever vaccination. The receptors here all came from a man aged 18-30 years who received the YFV17D yellow fever vaccine.

This clonotype showed up just a few times. V gene TRBV20-1 combines with J gene TRBJ2-1; D remains unclear. With 5 bases removed from V and 2 bases from J, the gap between germline ends came to 16 bases. The length of the CDR3 is 15 residues. The germline gives CDR1 DFQATT, CDR2 SNEGSKA (reference sequence). The chain's CDR3 is CSAYKSYLAYNEQFF. The CDR3 DNA reads as TGCAGTGCTTATAAGAGTTATTTGGCCTACAATGAGCAGTTCTTC.

This clonotype has just one count. The gene calls are TRBV10-3 and TRBJ1-1; 12 bases are a match to TRBD1. The CDR3 length is 16 residues. Unmatched junction bases numbered 5, after V lost 3 bases and J lost 3 bases. Germline CDR1 and CDR2: ENHRY and SYGVKD. The CDR3 nucleotides are TGTGCCATCAGTGACCGGGACAGGGGGCAGGACACTGAAGCTTTCTTT. It codes for CAISDRDRGQDTEAFF.

The chain uses TRBV18 and TRBJ1-3; D uncertain. This CDR3 spans 15 amino acids. Germline lookup yields CDR1 KGHSH and CDR2 LQKENI. V was clipped by 6 bases and J by 0 bases, with 12 bases between them. CDR3 bases: TGTGCCAGCTCTTTAATTTCGAGCTCTGGAAACACCATATATTTT. It translates to CASSLISSSGNTIYF.

V is TRBV5-1 and J is TRBJ2-2; D gene unclear. The germline V and J ends were trimmed by 7 bases and 6 bases, with 16 bases remaining between them. The CDR3 runs 14 residues. From germline, CDR1 is SGHRS and CDR2 YFSETQ. CDR3 coding DNA: TGCGCCAGCCGTCTCATCTCTGGTCCCGGGGAGCTGTTTTTT. Protein: CASRLISGPGELFF.

The V and J genes are TRBV12-3 or TRBV12-4 and TRBJ1-1; D is unclear. The V end lost 1 base, the J end lost 7 bases, and 7 bases lay between the germline ends. There are 12 residues in the CDR3. The CDR3: CASSLGRIEAFF. CDR3 bases: TGTGCCAGCAGTTTAGGCAGAATTGAAGCTTTCTTT.

The rearrangement joins TRBV5-1 to TRBJ2-1; D might be TRBD1 (6 bases). The germline gives CDR1 SGHRS, CDR2 YFSETQ. The CDR3 runs 14 residues. The V gene lost 4 bases and the J gene lost 6 bases, with 14 bases spanning the gap. Here the CDR3 reads CASSPGTTPNEQFF. The DNA of the CDR3 is TGCGCCAGCAGCCCTGGGACAACCCCCAATGAGCAGTTCTTC.

This clonotype was seen ten or more times. The J gene is TRBJ2-7, the V gene TRBV6-1; weak D call: TRBD1 (6 bases). With 5 bases removed from V and 0 bases from J, the gap between germline ends came to 11 bases. CDR1 is MNHNS and CDR2 is SASEGT in the germline V gene. This CDR3 spans 14 amino acids. The CDR3, as DNA: TGTGCCAGCAGTCGAGCGACAGGCTCCTACGAGCAGTACTTC. Protein sequence: CASSRATGSYEQYF.

This clonotype was recorded a few times. The chain has TRBV5-1 and TRBJ1-1, with no clear D. The V and J ends lost 0 bases and 3 bases respectively, with 9 bases between them. Germline CDR1 SGHRS, CDR2 YFSETQ. The length of the CDR3 is 14 residues. DNA for the CDR3: TGCGCCAGCAGCTTGGCCACGGGATACACTGAAGCTTTCTTT. This translates into CASSLATGYTEAFF.

This clonotype was seen a few times. This chain uses TRBV10-2 with TRBJ2-4; a weak D match, TRBD1 (6 bases). The CDR3 extends over 18 amino acids. The V end was cut by 0 bases, the J end by 0 bases, with 15 bases between. Germline CDR1 WSHSY, CDR2 SAAADI. CDR3 sequence (DNA): TGCGCCAGCAGTGAGTCCTTGATATGGACAGCAGCCAAAAACATTCAGTACTTC. Translated: CASSESLIWTAAKNIQYF.

This clonotype was recorded at least ten times. This chain connects TRBV12-3 or TRBV12-4 to TRBJ2-5; the D gene could be TRBD1 or TRBD2 (5 bases each). The CDR3 totals 12 residues. Trimming took 8 bases from V and 1 from J, leaving 8 bases between them. The CDR3 DNA follows: TGTGCCAGCGGGGGATCCCAAGAGACCCAGTACTTC. It specifies CASGGSQETQYF.